This TCR beta chain originates from a study of T cell repertoires in cytomegalovirus infection. Study context: Signatures in public TCR beta sequences pointed to both CMV infection and matching HLA type.

This clonotype was seen many times. The target antigen is unknown. The CDR3 is 16 amino acids. The V segment lost 3 bases and the J segment 7 bases; nucleotides outside the gene matches: 9. TCRdb independently ran MiXCR on the reads; one entry per CDR3 protein. Among under 600,000 distinct CDR3 sequences listed, about 15% were seen once. Findings and limits, study-wide: It was HLA-C-restricted CMV-specific TCR beta clonotypes that dominated the response ex vivo.

This chain connects TRBV12-3 or TRBV12-4 to TRBJ1-4, with 9 bases fitting TRBD1. This TCR derives from a human donor in good health (CMV status not recorded). Some clones in this sample may be carry-over from other donors' samples. The sample comprised CD8+ T cells from PBMCs. In nucleotides, the CDR3 is TGTGCCAGCAGTTTCCCGGGACAGGGCATCCGTGAAAAACTGTTTTTT. It yields the protein CASSFPGQGIREKLFF.